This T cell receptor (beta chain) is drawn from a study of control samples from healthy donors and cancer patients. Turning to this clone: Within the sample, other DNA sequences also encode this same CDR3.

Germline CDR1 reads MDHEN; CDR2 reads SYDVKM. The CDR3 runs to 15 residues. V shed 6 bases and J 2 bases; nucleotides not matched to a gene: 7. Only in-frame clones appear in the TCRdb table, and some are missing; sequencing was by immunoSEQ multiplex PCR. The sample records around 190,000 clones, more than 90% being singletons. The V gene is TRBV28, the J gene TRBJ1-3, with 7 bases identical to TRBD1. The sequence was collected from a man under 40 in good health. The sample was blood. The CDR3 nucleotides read TGTGCCAGCAGCCCCGCGGGGACAGCTGGAAACACCATATATTTT. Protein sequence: CASSPAGTAGNTIYF.